A selection of T cell receptor beta chains follows, all from one sample in a study of blood T cell repertoires in COVID-19. The repertoire was sequenced with immunoSEQ multiplex PCR; TCRdb's copy has only in-frame clones and lacks some. This sample carries about 320,000 clones, more than 75% of them seen once, and the ten largest clones take about 2.4%. The specimen sequenced was PBMCs or T cells enriched from blood (not recorded which). All receptors come from a man aged 60 to 75 who had recovered from COVID-19. Both conserved end residues are part of each CDR3. D genes are given only for firm matches. Where a row states a size, it is once, few, many or the class of an expanded clone; other rows omit it.

V gene	clone size	D gene	J gene	CDR3 DNA	CDR3 protein
TRBV27	.	TRBD2	TRBJ2-7	TGTGCCAGCAGTCCAGGGACTAGCGGGGCAACCTACGAGCAGTACTTC	CASSPGTSGATYEQYF
TRBV3-1/TRBV3-2	.	.	TRBJ2-2	TGTGCCAGCAGCCAAGCGTCCGGGGAGCTGTTTTTT	CASSQASGELFF
TRBV5-4	.	TRBD2	TRBJ2-7	TGTGCCAGCAGCACCGGCGGGGGACTAGCGGGATTCGAGCAGTACTTC	CASSTGGGLAGFEQYF
TRBV5-1	.	TRBD2	TRBJ2-7	TGCGCCAGCAGGCGGACTAGCGGGCCTTCCTACGAGCAGTACTTC	CASRRTSGPSYEQYF
TRBV5-6	.	.	TRBJ1-5	TGTGCCAGCAGCTTGCGAGGGAGGAATCAGCCCCAGCATTTT	CASSLRGRNQPQHF
TRBV2	.	.	TRBJ1-2	TGTGGGGGGGGCATCGGCTATGGCTACACCTTC	CGGGIGYGYTF
TRBV5-6	.	.	TRBJ2-3	TGTGCCAGCAGCTTGTGGCTAGCCCGCCAGGATACGCAGTATTTT	CASSLWLARQDTQYF
TRBV7-2	.	.	TRBJ1-1	TGTGCCAGCAGCTCAACCCAGGTGACTGAAGCTTTCTTT	CASSSTQVTEAFF
TRBV7-9	.	TRBD2	TRBJ2-1	TGTGCCAGCAGCTCCGGGACTAGCGCCAATGAGCAGTTCTTC	CASSSGTSANEQFF
TRBV30	.	.	TRBJ2-7	TGTGCCTGGAGTTTATCAGGGGGGGAGCAGTACTTC	CAWSLSGGEQYF
TRBV6-4	.	.	TRBJ1-1	TGTGCCAGCAAGGACAGCACCCCGCTCGTGAACACTGAAGCTTTCTTT	CASKDSTPLVNTEAFF
TRBV19	.	TRBD1	TRBJ2-1	TGTGCCGCCCTAGGACAGGGGGCCCCCTACAATGAGCAGTTCTTC	CAALGQGAPYNEQFF
TRBV5-1	.	.	TRBJ2-2	TGCGCCAGCAGCTTGGCCCGGGCCGGGGAGCTGTTTTTT	CASSLARAGELFF
TRBV6-5	.	.	TRBJ1-5	TGTGCCAGCAGGGATAGGGGGGGAAGCAATCAGCCCCAGCATTTT	CASRDRGGSNQPQHF
TRBV5-1	.	.	TRBJ1-1	TGCGCCAGCAGAGGAGATGCAGGGTTGAACACTGAAGCTTTCTTT	CASRGDAGLNTEAFF
TRBV5-5	once	.	TRBJ2-4	TGTGCCAGCAGCCCGAGGGCCTCACTAGCCAAAAACATTCAGTACTTC	CASSPRASLAKNIQYF
TRBV13	.	TRBD2	TRBJ2-1	TGTGCCAGCAGCTTAGAGAGCGGGAGCTCCTACAATGAGCAGTTCTTC	CASSLESGSSYNEQFF
TRBV10-1	.	.	TRBJ2-5	TGCGCCAGCAGTGAGTCTCCAGGCCGGGAGACCCAGTACTTC	CASSESPGRETQYF
TRBV5-4	few	TRBD1	TRBJ1-2	TGTGCCAGCAGAGTTGGACAGGCTTATTATGGCTACACCTTC	CASRVGQAYYGYTF
TRBV4-1	once	TRBD2	TRBJ2-1	TGCGCCAGCAGTTACAGCGGGAGACCCTACAATGAGCAGTTCTTC	CASSYSGRPYNEQFF
TRBV6-4	.	TRBD1	TRBJ2-2	TGTGCCAGCAAGACAGGGCTAAACACCGGGGAGCTGTTTTTT	CASKTGLNTGELFF
TRBV13	.	.	TRBJ1-1	TGTGCCAGCAGCTTACAAGGAGTTGAAGCTTTCTTT	CASSLQGVEAFF
TRBV11-1	once	.	TRBJ2-7	TGTGCCAGCAGCCTGACAGATAACTACGAGCAGTACTTC	CASSLTDNYEQYF
TRBV6-1	.	.	TRBJ1-2	TGTGCCAGCAGTGAAGCGGGGAGTTATGGCTACACCTTC	CASSEAGSYGYTF
TRBV5-4	.	.	TRBJ1-1	TGTGCCAGCAGCCCTCGGGAGGGTGCCAACACTGAAGCTTTCTTT	CASSPREGANTEAFF
TRBV6-2/TRBV6-3	.	TRBD1	TRBJ2-7	TGTGCCAGCAGTTCCGGGGACAGGGCCTACGAGCAGTACTTC	CASSSGDRAYEQYF
TRBV27	.	.	TRBJ2-7	TGTGCCAGCAGGCCGGGACTCCTTGTTTTTTACGAGCAGTACTTC	CASRPGLLVFYEQYF
TRBV28	.	.	TRBJ2-1	TGTGCCAGCAGTTTTAGCTTGAATGAGCAGTTCTTC	CASSFSLNEQFF
TRBV28	.	TRBD1	TRBJ1-6	TGTGCCAGCAGTGCGACAGGGGTGGGGAATTCACCCCTCCACTTT	CASSATGVGNSPLHF
TRBV5-1	.	TRBD2	TRBJ2-7	TGCGCCAGCAGCTTGACCGGGACTAGCGGCTACGAGCAGTACTTC	CASSLTGTSGYEQYF
TRBV9	.	.	TRBJ1-1	TGTGCCAGCAGCGTAAGGAGGGAGGGGGACACTGAAGCTTTCTTT	CASSVRREGDTEAFF
TRBV30	once	.	TRBJ2-3	TGTGCCTGGAGTGGTTTAGCAGCAGATACGCAGTATTTT	CAWSGLAADTQYF
TRBV19	.	TRBD2	TRBJ2-1	TGTGCCAGTAGTATAGATGGTTCGGGAGGCTCCTACAATGAGCAGTTCTTC	CASSIDGSGGSYNEQFF
TRBV5-1	.	.	TRBJ1-3	TGCGCCAGCAGCTTACAACCCACCTCTGGAAACACCATATATTTT	CASSLQPTSGNTIYF
TRBV5-1	.	.	TRBJ2-3	TGCGCCAGCAGCTTGTTTCGGGAGAGGGCAGATACGCAGTATTTT	CASSLFRERADTQYF
TRBV7-9	.	.	TRBJ1-5	TGTGCCAGCAGCTTAGTTGAGGCTCCTAATCAGCCCCAGCATTTT	CASSLVEAPNQPQHF
TRBV5-4	.	.	TRBJ2-1	TGTGCCAGCAGCACCGAAAGCGGAAGCTCCTACAATGAGCAGTTCTTC	CASSTESGSSYNEQFF
TRBV19	.	.	TRBJ2-5	TGTGCCAGTAGGGATCTGGGGGCAGGAGAGACCCAGTACTTC	CASRDLGAGETQYF
TRBV29-1	.	.	TRBJ1-2	TGCAGCGTTGCCCTCCTAACAGGATCGGGCTACACCTTC	CSVALLTGSGYTF
TRBV18	.	TRBD2	TRBJ2-1	TGTGCCAGCTCACCACCGCTCGCGGGAGGGTCCTACAATGAGCAGTTCTTC	CASSPPLAGGSYNEQFF
TRBV2	.	.	TRBJ2-4	TGTGCCAGCAGTGAACGAGGGGGTGAAAACATTCAGTACTTC	CASSERGGENIQYF
TRBV7-2	.	TRBD2	TRBJ2-1	TGTGCCAGCAGCTTAGCGCGGGGGGCCCCGCACAATGAGCAGTTCTTC	CASSLARGAPHNEQFF
TRBV30	.	TRBD1	TRBJ1-6	TGTGCCTGGAGGGCCTTAGACAGGGGAACTTCACCCCTCCACTTT	CAWRALDRGTSPLHF